These 21 T cell receptor beta chains originate from one sample sequenced in a study of T cell responses to AZD1222 COVID-19 vaccine. Using immunoSEQ multiplex PCR, the repertoire was profiled, and TCRdb retains in-frame clones only, with some absent. The sample yields tens of thousands of clones, under 95% seen once. Material: peripheral blood, obtained 28 days after the second AZD1222 dose. The receptor source for this set is an adult who received the AZD1222 COVID-19 vaccine.

J is TRBJ2-7 and V is TRBV7-8; TRBD1 might be the D (5 bases). Germline CDR1 SGHVS, CDR2 FQNEAQ. V lost 8 bases, J lost 3 bases, and 14 bases lay in between. This CDR3 contains 13 residues. For the CDR3, the DNA is TGTGCCAGCCGGCCCCGAGACAGCTACGAGCAGTACTTC. Protein product: CASRPRDSYEQYF. The full variable domain, rest sourced from reference TRBV7-8 and TRBJ2-7, is GAGVSQSPRYKVAKRGQDVALRCDPISGHVSLFWYQQALGQGPEFLTYFQNEAQLDKSGLPSDRFFAERPEGSVSTLKIQRTQQEDSAVYLCASRPRDSYEQYFGPGTRLTVT.

This chain links TRBV7-9 with TRBJ2-7; the D gene is possibly TRBD1 (6 bases). This CDR3 region has 12 residues. V lost 5 bases and J 5 bases, leaving 10 bases between the germline ends. Germline V gives CDR1 SEHNR, CDR2 FQNEAQ (reference sequence). This CDR3 is CASSRAGDEQYF. CDR3 DNA: TGTGCCAGCAGCCGAGCAGGGGACGAGCAGTACTTC.

The rearrangement links TRBV4-3 to TRBJ1-4; 8 bases align to TRBD1. The CDR3 length is 17 residues. V shed 0 bases and J 8 bases; nucleotides not matched to a gene: 11. CDR1 is LGHNA, CDR2 YSLEER, per germline. CDR3 DNA: TGCGCCAGCAGCCAAGAGGGTTCAGGGGGCACGAGAGAAAAACTGTTTTTT. Translating gives CASSQEGSGGTREKLFF.

V gene TRBV19 combines with J gene TRBJ2-1; 12 nucleotides line up with TRBD2. Trimming took 3 bases from V and 8 from J; bases not matched to a gene: 5. The CDR3 loop spans 15 amino acids. Germline V gives CDR1 LNHDA, CDR2 SQIVND (reference sequence). The CDR3 nucleotides are TGTGCCAGTAGTATTCAGACTAGCGGGAGCCATGAGCAGTTCTTC. This gives the protein CASSIQTSGSHEQFF. Drawing the rest from reference TRBV19 and TRBJ2-1, the complete variable domain is DGGITQSPKYLFRKEGQNVTLSCEQNLNHDAMYWYRQDPGQGLRLIYYSQIVNDFQKGDIAEGYSVSREKKESFPLTVTSAQKNPTAFYLCASSIQTSGSHEQFFGPGTRLTVL.

CDR3 sequence: CASHRGNEKLFF. The CDR3 coding sequence is TGTGCCAGTCACAGGGGTAATGAAAAACTGTTTTTT. The V and J genes are TRBV28 and TRBJ1-4; TRBD1 matches at 7 bases. CDR3 size: 12 residues. Germline loops: CDR1 MDHEN, CDR2 SYDVKM. After removal of 9 bases from V and 4 bases from J, the junction contained 2 bases not matched to a gene.

This rearrangement joins TRBV29-1 to TRBJ1-1; TRBD1 is a possible D gene (5 bases). CDR1 and CDR2 (germline): SQVTM, ANQGSEA. The CDR3 is made up of 12 amino acids. Trimming stripped 7 bases from V and 2 bases from J, with 11 bases between. CDR3 nucleotide sequence: TGCAGCGGTGGGGCGACTAACACTGAAGCTTTCTTT. Translation gives CSGGATNTEAFF.

In its sample, this clone was seen once. The chain employs TRBV28 and TRBJ1-1, with 9 bases identical to TRBD1. The CDR3 runs to 13 residues. Germline V gives CDR1 MDHEN, CDR2 SYDVKM. The DNA of the CDR3 is TGTGCTACTACAGGGGGCGCTTGGACTGAAGCTTTCTTT. This sequence encodes CATTGGAWTEAFF.

J is TRBJ1-3 and V is TRBV5-1, with 10 bases identical to TRBD1. The CDR3 runs 15 residues. Losses at the gene ends were 2 bases for V and 9 bases for J; bases not matched to a gene: 8. The germline gives CDR1 SGHRS, CDR2 YFSETQ. This CDR3 reads CASSLGQGVEGTIYF. CDR3 DNA sequence: TGCGCCAGCAGCTTAGGACAGGGGGTGGAAGGCACCATATATTTT.

This clone was picked up one time. J is TRBJ2-7 and V is TRBV20-1, with TRBD1 identical over 8 bases. V dropped 3 bases and J dropped 11; count of bases not matched to a gene: 15. The CDR3 totals 14 residues. The germline gives CDR1 DFQATT, CDR2 SNEGSKA (reference sequence). CDR3 bases: TGCAGTGCTAGTTCTCGGACAGGGTACTCGGATAAGTACTTC. It is translated as CSASSRTGYSDKYF.

The chain combines TRBV18 with TRBJ2-1, with D tentatively TRBD2 (6 bases). V shed 3 bases and J shed 4 bases, with 16 bases lying between them. CDR3 length equals 16 residues. Germline CDR1 and CDR2: KGHSH and LQKENI. The CDR3 loop is CASSPYESGEYNEQFF. CDR3 DNA sequence: TGTGCCAGCTCACCCTACGAGTCGGGAGAGTACAATGAGCAGTTCTTC.

This chain connects TRBV5-1 to TRBJ2-5, with 10 bases that match TRBD1. CDR1 is SGHRS and CDR2 is YFSETQ in the germline V gene. The CDR3 contains 14 residues. Trimming took 5 bases from V and 2 from J; bases not matched to a gene: 3. The CDR3 DNA sequence: TGCGCCAGCAGGACAGGGGGCGTACAAGAGACCCAGTACTTC. Encoded protein: CASRTGGVQETQYF.

This chain uses TRBV29-1 with TRBJ1-4; no reliable D call. Germline V gene sequence: CDR1 SQVTM, CDR2 ANQGSEA. The CDR3 sequence is 12 residues long. V gave up 6 bases and J gave up 8 bases, with 13 bases separating them. DNA of the CDR3: TGCAGCGTCTCTAACGGCAGGGAAAAACTGTTTTTT. Residues: CSVSNGREKLFF.

The gene calls are TRBV10-3 and TRBJ2-7, with 11 bases identical to TRBD2. The germline CDR1 and CDR2 sequences are ENHRY and SYGVKD. The CDR3 extends over 15 amino acids. V lost 2 bases to trimming and J lost 7 bases; unmatched junction nucleotides: 7. In DNA, the CDR3 is TGTGCCATCAGTGAGGGTAGCGGGAGGGAGGGTGAGCAGTACTTC. It is translated as CAISEGSGREGEQYF.

The chain links TRBV19 to TRBJ1-5, with TRBD1 matching 10 bases. Per germline, CDR1 LNHDA and CDR2 SQIVND (reference sequence). This CDR3 is built from 15 residues. V lost 6 bases, J lost 7 bases, and 9 bases stayed unmatched. CDR3 sequence reads: CASSNQGQGFQPQHF. CDR3 in DNA: TGTGCCAGTAGCAACCAGGGACAGGGGTTCCAGCCCCAGCATTTT.

This clone was recorded once. The J gene is TRBJ2-1, the V gene TRBV5-4; 9 bases fit TRBD2. This CDR3 has 16 amino acids. In germline, CDR1 is SGHNT, CDR2 YYREEE (reference sequence). Trimming at V came to 4 bases and at J to 1 base, leaving 6 bases not matched to a gene. The CDR3: CASSRSGSGSYNEQFF. The CDR3 DNA reads TGTGCCAGCAGCCGTAGCGGGAGCGGATCCTACAATGAGCAGTTCTTC.

The V gene is TRBV25-1, the J gene TRBJ2-2; 7 bases align to TRBD2. CDR1 is MGHDK, CDR2 SYGVNS, per germline. The CDR3 is made up of 15 amino acids. Trimming at V came to 9 bases and at J to 5 bases, leaving 12 bases not matched to a gene. The CDR3 region has the DNA TGTGCCAGTCAGGCCCCGCAGGGAGGGACCGGGGAGCTGTTTTTT. Its protein product is CASQAPQGGTGELFF.

The CDR3 protein is CAWSHLQGVGNIQYF. In DNA form, the CDR3 reads TGTGCCTGGAGTCACCTACAGGGGGTGGGAAACATTCAGTACTTC. The chain combines TRBV30 with TRBJ2-4; TRBD1 aligns across 8 bases. The length of the CDR3 is 15 residues. Germline CDR1 reads GTSNPN; CDR2 reads SVGIG (reference sequence). Unmatched junction bases numbered 9, after V lost 2 bases and J lost 6 bases.

The V gene is TRBV19, the J gene TRBJ2-7; D remains unclear. CDR3 length: 13 amino acids. Trimming shortened V by 3 bases and J by 5 bases, and 11 bases separated the two germline ends. Germline V gene data show CDR1 as LNHDA and CDR2 as SQIVND (reference sequence). Here the CDR3 DNA reads TGTGCCAGTAGTATCCCCGGATCAGACGAGCAGTACTTC. Protein sequence: CASSIPGSDEQYF.

The V and J genes are TRBV19 and TRBJ1-2, with no clear D. This CDR3 comprises 12 residues. V dropped 7 bases and J dropped 4 bases, with 10 bases sitting between them. The germline gives CDR1 LNHDA, CDR2 SQIVND (reference sequence). CDR3 amino acids: CASTYSSYGYTF. The CDR3 coding sequence is TGTGCCAGTACGTATTCAAGCTATGGCTACACCTTC.

This chain joins TRBV30 and TRBJ2-3; D perhaps matches TRBD1 (8 bases). CDR3 length: 14 amino acids. V lost 5 bases to trimming and J lost 1 base, with 13 bases between them. Germline CDR1 reads GTSNPN; CDR2 reads SVGIG (reference sequence). The CDR3 here is CAWGEGQGTDTQYF. The DNA of the CDR3 is TGTGCCTGGGGGGAGGGACAGGGCACAGATACGCAGTATTTT. The full variable domain, in which reference TRBV30 and TRBJ2-3 provide the parts outside the CDR3, is SQTIHQWPATLVQPVGSPLSLECTVEGTSNPNLYWYRQAAGRGLQLLFYSVGIGQISSEVPQNLSASRPQDRQFILSSKKLLLSDSGFYLCAWGEGQGTDTQYFGPGTRLTVL.

This chain joins TRBV30 and TRBJ1-2; no firm D call. The CDR3 length is 15 residues. The germline V gene encodes CDR1 GTSNPN and CDR2 SVGIG (reference sequence). The V and J ends lost 2 bases and 4 bases respectively, with 17 bases between them. The DNA of the CDR3 is TGTGCCTGGAGTATTGGGTATGAGGGATTCTATGGCTACACCTTC. Amino acids: CAWSIGYEGFYGYTF. The whole variable domain, remainder taken from reference TRBV30 and TRBJ1-2, is SQTIHQWPATLVQPVGSPLSLECTVEGTSNPNLYWYRQAAGRGLQLLFYSVGIGQISSEVPQNLSASRPQDRQFILSSKKLLLSDSGFYLCAWSIGYEGFYGYTFGSGTRLTVV.